These T cell receptor beta chains were read from a single sample in a study of human T cells and chemical hapten exposure. TCRdb passed the RACE reads through MiXCR, listing each CDR3 protein once. The sample shows about 52,000 distinct CDR3 sequences, approximately 9.9% of them seen only once. The material sequenced was whole blood, taken in connection with sensitization to the hapten diphenylcyclopropenone (DPC). The receptors were sampled from a woman aged 40 to 50 with alopecia areata. Some clones in this sample may be carry-over from other donors' samples. Both conserved end residues are part of each CDR3. D genes are given only for firm matches. Clone size appears in some rows only: once, few, many, or a class for an expanded clone.

j_call: TRBJ2-3; d_call: TRBD2; v_call: TRBV30; clone_size: many; cdr3_nt: TGTGCCTGGAGGACGGCTAGCGGGGGTAATACGCAGTATTTT; cdr3_aa: CAWRTASGGNTQYF
j_call: TRBJ2-1; d_call: TRBD2; v_call: TRBV12-3/TRBV12-4; clone_size: few; cdr3_nt: TGTGCCAGCAGCCGATCTCTGCGGGGGGACGCGGATGAGCAGTTCTTC; cdr3_aa: CASSRSLRGDADEQFF
j_call: TRBJ1-2; d_call: -; v_call: TRBV20-1; clone_size: -; cdr3_nt: TGCAGTGCTAGAACCCGTCTGTCTGGCTACACCTTC; cdr3_aa: CSARTRLSGYTF
j_call: TRBJ1-5; d_call: -; v_call: TRBV7-9; clone_size: few; cdr3_nt: TGTGCCAGCAGCTTAGGTGAGACAGACATTAATCAGCCCCAGCATTTT; cdr3_aa: CASSLGETDINQPQHF
j_call: TRBJ2-7; d_call: TRBD2; v_call: TRBV11-2; clone_size: -; cdr3_nt: TGTGCCAGCAGCGCGCCGGGACTAGCGGTATACGAGCAGTACTTC; cdr3_aa: CASSAPGLAVYEQYF
j_call: TRBJ1-3; d_call: -; v_call: TRBV30; clone_size: -; cdr3_nt: TGTGCCTGGAGTGTACGAGGGTACGGAAACACCATATATTTT; cdr3_aa: CAWSVRGYGNTIYF
j_call: TRBJ1-5; d_call: -; v_call: TRBV4-2; clone_size: many; cdr3_nt: TGTGCCAGCAGCCAAGAAGGGGGTCAGCCCCAGCATTTT; cdr3_aa: CASSQEGGQPQHF
j_call: TRBJ2-1; d_call: -; v_call: TRBV15; clone_size: -; cdr3_nt: TGTGCCACCAGCAGAGATGGTAATTACAATGAGCAGTTCTTC; cdr3_aa: CATSRDGNYNEQFF
j_call: TRBJ2-2; d_call: -; v_call: TRBV7-3; clone_size: many; cdr3_nt: TGTGCCAGCAGCTTAATGCAGACCGGGGAGCTGTTTTTT; cdr3_aa: CASSLMQTGELFF
j_call: TRBJ1-5; d_call: -; v_call: TRBV30; clone_size: many; cdr3_nt: TGTGCCTGGAGTCAAGAAGGGATCCGGAGCAATCAGCCCCAGCATTTT; cdr3_aa: CAWSQEGIRSNQPQHF
j_call: TRBJ2-5; d_call: -; v_call: TRBV9; clone_size: few; cdr3_nt: TGTGCCAGCAGCGTAGCTACCGGGGAAGAGACCCAGTACTTC; cdr3_aa: CASSVATGEETQYF
j_call: TRBJ2-2; d_call: -; v_call: TRBV4-2; clone_size: many; cdr3_nt: TGTGCCAGCAGCCAATCTCGTGTTAACACCGGGGAGCTGTTTTTT; cdr3_aa: CASSQSRVNTGELFF
j_call: TRBJ1-1; d_call: -; v_call: TRBV28; clone_size: few; cdr3_nt: TGTGCCAGCAGCCCGACAGATGGTGAAGCTTTCTTT; cdr3_aa: CASSPTDGEAFF
j_call: TRBJ1-6; d_call: -; v_call: TRBV4-3; clone_size: -; cdr3_nt: TGCGCCAGCAGCCAAGCACGTAATTCACCCCTCCACTTT; cdr3_aa: CASSQARNSPLHF
j_call: TRBJ2-3; d_call: -; v_call: TRBV5-1; clone_size: few; cdr3_nt: TGCGCCAGCAGCTTGGAGGGGACTAGCACAGATACGCAGTATTTT; cdr3_aa: CASSLEGTSTDTQYF
j_call: TRBJ1-2; d_call: -; v_call: TRBV7-2; clone_size: -; cdr3_nt: TGTGCCAGCGACAGAGACGGCTATGGCTACACCTTC; cdr3_aa: CASDRDGYGYTF
j_call: TRBJ2-4; d_call: TRBD2; v_call: TRBV20-1; clone_size: many; cdr3_nt: TGCAGTGCTACTGGCGGGGGGGCCAAAAACATTCAGTACTTC; cdr3_aa: CSATGGGAKNIQYF
j_call: TRBJ1-4; d_call: -; v_call: TRBV18; clone_size: few; cdr3_nt: TGTGCCAGCTCACCAGGATCTACTAATGAAAAACTGTTTTTT; cdr3_aa: CASSPGSTNEKLFF
j_call: TRBJ2-7; d_call: TRBD1; v_call: TRBV12-3/TRBV12-4; clone_size: -; cdr3_nt: TGTGCCAGCAGTTTAGTTGGGCAGGGGGCCTACGAGCAGTACTTC; cdr3_aa: CASSLVGQGAYEQYF
j_call: TRBJ1-2; d_call: -; v_call: TRBV4-2; clone_size: -; cdr3_nt: TGTGCCAGCAGCCAAGGACCCTATGGCTACACCTTC; cdr3_aa: CASSQGPYGYTF
j_call: TRBJ1-1; d_call: -; v_call: TRBV20-1; clone_size: many; cdr3_nt: TGCAGTGCCGTCCTGGGCCGAAAAGCTTTCTTT; cdr3_aa: CSAVLGRKAFF
j_call: TRBJ2-4; d_call: TRBD2; v_call: TRBV7-8; clone_size: many; cdr3_nt: TGTGCCAGCAGCTTATCGGCGGGGGGGCGAGACATTCAGTACTTC; cdr3_aa: CASSLSAGGRDIQYF
j_call: TRBJ1-1; d_call: -; v_call: TRBV6-1; clone_size: many; cdr3_nt: TGTGCCAGCAGTGAGCGCTCCAAGGGAAGGGCTGAAGCTTTCTTT; cdr3_aa: CASSERSKGRAEAFF
j_call: TRBJ1-6; d_call: -; v_call: TRBV28; clone_size: -; cdr3_nt: TGTGCCAGCAGTTTATTAGTGTATAATTCACCCCTCCACTTT; cdr3_aa: CASSLLVYNSPLHF
j_call: TRBJ1-5; d_call: -; v_call: TRBV5-1; clone_size: -; cdr3_nt: TGCGCCAGCAGCTTAGGAGGGCCCCATCAGCCCCAGCATTTT; cdr3_aa: CASSLGGPHQPQHF
j_call: TRBJ2-2; d_call: TRBD1; v_call: TRBV4-1; clone_size: -; cdr3_nt: TGCGCCAGCAGCCCCAGGGGGTCAAACACCGGGGAGCTGTTTTTT; cdr3_aa: CASSPRGSNTGELFF
j_call: TRBJ2-5; d_call: -; v_call: TRBV11-2; clone_size: many; cdr3_nt: TGTGCCAGCAGCTTAGATCAAGGGGAAGACAGATACCAAGAGACCCAGTACTTC; cdr3_aa: CASSLDQGEDRYQETQYF
j_call: TRBJ1-1; d_call: -; v_call: TRBV20-1; clone_size: few; cdr3_nt: TGCAGTGCTAGGGCAGACGGGAACACTGAAGCTTTCTTT; cdr3_aa: CSARADGNTEAFF
j_call: TRBJ2-1; d_call: -; v_call: TRBV12-3/TRBV12-4; clone_size: -; cdr3_nt: TGTGCCAGCAGTTTAGGACTATCTCTCTACAATGAGCAGTTCTTC; cdr3_aa: CASSLGLSLYNEQFF
j_call: TRBJ2-3; d_call: TRBD2; v_call: TRBV7-6; clone_size: many; cdr3_nt: TGTGCCAGCAGCTTATGGACTAGCGGGGGCGGTGTTACGCAGTATTTT; cdr3_aa: CASSLWTSGGGVTQYF
j_call: TRBJ1-2; d_call: TRBD1; v_call: TRBV28; clone_size: -; cdr3_nt: TGTGCCAGCAGTTTACAGGGGGTTTATGGCTACACCTTC; cdr3_aa: CASSLQGVYGYTF
j_call: TRBJ2-1; d_call: TRBD2; v_call: TRBV10-3; clone_size: few; cdr3_nt: TGTGCCATCAGGGGACTAGCGATCGATGAGCAGTTCTTC; cdr3_aa: CAIRGLAIDEQFF
j_call: TRBJ2-3; d_call: TRBD2; v_call: TRBV6-4; clone_size: few; cdr3_nt: TGTGCCAGCAGTGACGGGAGGGCCACAGATACGCAGTATTTT; cdr3_aa: CASSDGRATDTQYF
j_call: TRBJ1-4; d_call: -; v_call: TRBV4-2; clone_size: few; cdr3_nt: TGTGCCAGCAGCCATAAGGGGCGGAATGAAAAACTGTTTTTT; cdr3_aa: CASSHKGRNEKLFF
j_call: TRBJ2-5; d_call: -; v_call: TRBV2; clone_size: few; cdr3_nt: TGTGCCAGTCAGGCAGGGAAGACCCAGTACTTC; cdr3_aa: CASQAGKTQYF